The 11 T cell receptor beta chains below come from one sample, sequenced in a study of blood T cell repertoires in COVID-19. Method: immunoSEQ multiplex PCR; TCRdb's copy keeps in-frame clones and lacks some. Here the sample spans roughly 200,000 clones, 90% being singletons. Sequencing input: peripheral blood. The receptors derive from a man in his fifties or sixties with acute or convalescent COVID-19.

V and J are TRBV4-1 and TRBJ2-6, with 15 bases identical to TRBD2. The germline V gene encodes CDR1 MGHRA and CDR2 YSYEKL. Germline trimming cut 3 bases from V and 0 bases from J; bases unmatched to any gene: 9. This CDR3 spans 21 amino acids. The DNA for the CDR3 is TGCGCCAGCAGCCAGGGACTAGCGGGGGGCTCTTCGTTCTCTGGGGCCAACGTCCTGACTTTC. As protein: CASSQGLAGGSSFSGANVLTF.

The V and J genes are TRBV28 and TRBJ2-1; D call uncertain. This CDR3 is 14 amino acids long. V dropped 11 bases and J dropped 0 bases, with 14 bases sitting between them. CDR1 is MDHEN and CDR2 is SYDVKM in the germline V gene. The CDR3 DNA reads TGTGCCCTGGGCTCGTTGAGCTCCTACAATGAGCAGTTCTTC. This codes for CALGSLSSYNEQFF. The full variable domain, in which reference TRBV28 and TRBJ2-1 provide the parts outside the CDR3, is DVKVTQSSRYLVKRTGEKVFLECVQDMDHENMFWYRQDPGLGLRLIYFSYDVKMKEKGDIPEGYSVSREKKERFSLILESASTNQTSMYLCALGSLSSYNEQFFGPGTRLTVL.

V gene TRBV5-1 combines with J gene TRBJ2-3; 13 bases align to TRBD2. CDR1 and CDR2 (germline): SGHRS, YFSETQ. After removal of 1 base from V and 2 bases from J, the junction contained 16 bases not matched to a gene. The CDR3 totals 21 residues. CDR3 residues: CASSLYFPGTSGEKLTDTQYF. For the CDR3, the DNA is TGCGCCAGCAGCTTGTACTTTCCTGGGACTAGCGGGGAAAAGCTCACAGATACGCAGTATTTT.

This clone was found once. The chain links TRBV27 to TRBJ1-2, with D unresolved. Trimming took 4 bases from V and 4 from J, leaving 10 bases between them. CDR3 length: 13 residues. Germline CDR1 MNHEY, CDR2 SMNVEV (reference sequence). The CDR3: CASSSTLGYGYTF. In DNA form, the CDR3 reads TGTGCCAGCAGTTCGACACTAGGCTATGGCTACACCTTC.

The chain is built from TRBV27 and TRBJ2-1; perhaps TRBD1 as D (5 bases). Germline V CDR1 and CDR2: MNHEY, SMNVEV (reference sequence). CDR3 size: 15 residues. Trimming cost V 6 bases and J 0 bases, with 12 bases left between them. The CDR3 loop reads CASRRGFSSYNEQFF. DNA of the CDR3: TGTGCCAGCAGAAGGGGATTCAGCTCCTACAATGAGCAGTTCTTC.

The chain links TRBV18 to TRBJ1-6, with unresolved D. The CDR3 spans 15 residues. Trimming took off 0 bases at V and 5 bases at J, with 8 bases between the two ends. The germline V gene has CDR1 KGHSH and CDR2 LQKENI. The CDR3 DNA sequence: TGTGCCAGCTCACCACCGGTTACAAATAATTCACCCCTCCACTTT. This encodes CASSPPVTNNSPLHF.

A note on this clone: Other DNA sequences within the sample encode an identical CDR3. The V call is TRBV18, the J call TRBJ1-2; possible D gene TRBD1, 6 bases. Trimming removed 4 bases at V and 6 bases at J, with 15 bases between. The CDR3 runs to 14 residues. Germline loops: CDR1 KGHSH, CDR2 LQKENI. The CDR3 nucleotides read TGTGCCAGCTCACTCCGTCAGGGGTTGGATGGCTACACCTTC. This encodes CASSLRQGLDGYTF.

This chain connects TRBV24-1 to TRBJ2-3; 9 bases map to TRBD1. There are 16 residues in the CDR3. Per germline, CDR1 KGHDR and CDR2 SFDVKD. The trim removed 3 bases at V and 2 bases at J, leaving 5 bases unmatched. CDR3 bases: TGTGCCACCAGTGATCCCGGGACAGGGATCACAGATACGCAGTATTTT. It is translated as CATSDPGTGITDTQYF.

The CDR3 loop is CASSLGTVQETQYF. CDR3 DNA sequence: TGCGCCAGCAGCTTGGGGACAGTTCAAGAGACCCAGTACTTC. The chain couples TRBV5-1 to TRBJ2-5, with D possibly matching TRBD1 (6 bases). The CDR3 is 14 amino acids. Trimming took off 0 bases at V and 2 bases at J, with 8 bases between the two ends. In germline, CDR1 is SGHRS, CDR2 YFSETQ.

The chain links TRBV29-1 to TRBJ2-5; D remains unclear. This CDR3 has 14 residues. V was trimmed by 1 base and J by 5 bases, leaving 14 bases between them. CDR1 is SQVTM and CDR2 is ANQGSEA in the germline V gene. CDR3 in DNA: TGCAGCGTTGAAGCTCGCGCGGCCCGGGAGACCCAGTACTTC. Amino acid sequence: CSVEARAARETQYF.

The gene calls are TRBV6-1 and TRBJ1-6; D gene uncertain. V was shortened by 3 bases and J by 11 bases, with 5 bases between the two germline ends. This CDR3 spans 11 amino acids. The V gene's germline CDR1 is MNHNS and CDR2 SASEGT. CDR3 sequence (DNA): TGTGCCAGCAGTGACGTTCCACCCCTCCACTTT. Translating it yields CASSDVPPLHF.